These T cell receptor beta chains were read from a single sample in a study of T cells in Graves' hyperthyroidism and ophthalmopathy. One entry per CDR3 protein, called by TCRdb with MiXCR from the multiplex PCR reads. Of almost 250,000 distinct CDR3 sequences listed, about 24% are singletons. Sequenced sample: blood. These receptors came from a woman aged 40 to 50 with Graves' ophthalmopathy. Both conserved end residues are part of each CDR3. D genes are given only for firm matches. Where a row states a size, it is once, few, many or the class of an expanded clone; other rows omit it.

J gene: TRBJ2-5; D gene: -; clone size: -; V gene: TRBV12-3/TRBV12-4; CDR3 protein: CASSFGRRYQETQYF; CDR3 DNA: TGTGCCAGCAGTTTTGGGCGGAGGTACCAAGAGACCCAGTACTTC
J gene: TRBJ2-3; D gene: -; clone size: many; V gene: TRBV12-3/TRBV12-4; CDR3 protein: CASSLASGTDTQYF; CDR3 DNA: TGTGCCAGCAGTTTAGCTAGCGGCACAGATACGCAGTATTTT
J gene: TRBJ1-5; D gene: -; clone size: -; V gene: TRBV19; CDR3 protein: CASSMTGAAWVNQPQHF; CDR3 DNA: TGTGCCAGTAGTATGACAGGCGCTGCTTGGGTCAATCAGCCCCAGCATTTT
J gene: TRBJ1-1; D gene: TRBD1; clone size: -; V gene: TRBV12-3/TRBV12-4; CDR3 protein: CASRSRMTGLNTEAFF; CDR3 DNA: TGTGCCAGCAGATCTCGGATGACAGGGCTGAACACTGAAGCTTTCTTT
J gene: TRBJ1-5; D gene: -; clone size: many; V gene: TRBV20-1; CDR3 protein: CSARDPRDGQNQPQHF; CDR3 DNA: TGCAGTGCTAGAGATCCCCGGGACGGGCAAAATCAGCCCCAGCATTTT
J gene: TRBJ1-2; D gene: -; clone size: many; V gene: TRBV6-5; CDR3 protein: CASSHTDRRVSYGYTF; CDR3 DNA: TGTGCCAGCAGTCACACGGACCGCCGCGTTAGCTATGGCTACACCTTC
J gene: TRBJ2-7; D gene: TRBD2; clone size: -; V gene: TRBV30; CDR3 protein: CAWSSPYRTSGDEQYF; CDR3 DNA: TGTGCCTGGAGTTCCCCATATCGGACTAGCGGGGACGAGCAGTACTTC
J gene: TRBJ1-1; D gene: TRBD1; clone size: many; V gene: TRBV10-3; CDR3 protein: CAINEAGGSTEAFF; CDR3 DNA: TGTGCCATCAATGAGGCAGGGGGCAGCACTGAAGCTTTCTTC
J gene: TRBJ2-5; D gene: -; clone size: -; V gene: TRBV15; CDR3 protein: CATSRDPRGRETQYF; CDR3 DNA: TGTGCCACCAGCAGAGACCCTCGGGGCCGGGAGACCCAGTACTTC
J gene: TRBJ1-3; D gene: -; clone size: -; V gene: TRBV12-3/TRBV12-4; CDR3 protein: CASSSHSSSGNTIYF; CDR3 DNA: TGTGCCAGCAGCTCCCACTCGAGCTCTGGAAACACCATATATTTT
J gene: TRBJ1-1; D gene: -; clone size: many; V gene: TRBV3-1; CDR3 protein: CASSQQGRMNTEAFF; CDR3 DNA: TGTGCCAGCAGCCAACAGGGGAGGATGAACACTGAAGCTTTCTTT
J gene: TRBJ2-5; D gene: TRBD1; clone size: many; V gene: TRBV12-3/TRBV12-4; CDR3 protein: CASSFQGDQETQYF; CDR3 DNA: TGTGCCAGCAGTTTTCAGGGGGACCAAGAGACCCAGTACTTC
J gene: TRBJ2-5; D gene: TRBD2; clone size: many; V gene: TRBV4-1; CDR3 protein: CASSQPTSGETQYF; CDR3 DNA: TGCGCCAGCAGCCAACCGACTAGCGGGGAGACCCAGTACTTC
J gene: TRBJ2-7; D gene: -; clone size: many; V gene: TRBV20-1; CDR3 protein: CSATGPPSPYEQYF; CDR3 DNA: TGCAGTGCGACCGGGCCCCCGTCCCCCTACGAGCAGTACTTC
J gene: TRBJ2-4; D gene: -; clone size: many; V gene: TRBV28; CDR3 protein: CASSERRGPKNIQYF; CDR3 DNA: TGTGCCAGCAGTGAGCGGAGGGGCCCCAAAAACATTCAGTACTTC
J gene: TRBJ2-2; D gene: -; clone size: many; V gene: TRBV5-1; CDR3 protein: CASSLAAGSPGELFF; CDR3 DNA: TGCGCCAGCAGCTTGGCGGCAGGGAGTCCCGGGGAGCTGTTTTTT
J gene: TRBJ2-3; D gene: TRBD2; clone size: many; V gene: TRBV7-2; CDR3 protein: CASSLIPLSPSGSGTDTQYF; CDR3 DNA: TGTGCCAGCAGCTTAATTCCCCTTAGTCCTAGCGGGAGTGGCACAGATACGCAGTATTTT
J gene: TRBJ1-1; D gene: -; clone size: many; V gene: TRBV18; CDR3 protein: CASSPAGRTEAFF; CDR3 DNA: TGTGCCAGCTCACCAGCAGGGAGGACTGAAGCTTTCTTT
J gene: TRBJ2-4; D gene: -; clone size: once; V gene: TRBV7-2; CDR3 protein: CASSTEIAKNIQYF; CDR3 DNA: TGTGCCAGCAGCACGGAAATAGCCAAAAACATTCAGTACTTC
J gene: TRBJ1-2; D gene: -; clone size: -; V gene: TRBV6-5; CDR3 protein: CASSYSYPYGYTF; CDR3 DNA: TGTGCCAGCAGTTACTCGTATCCCTATGGCTACACCTTC
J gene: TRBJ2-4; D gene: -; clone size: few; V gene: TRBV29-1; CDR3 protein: CSVEGDDGNIQYF; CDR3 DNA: TGCAGCGTTGAAGGGGACGACGGAAACATTCAGTACTTC
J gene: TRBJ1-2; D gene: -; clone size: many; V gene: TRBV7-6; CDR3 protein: CASSLFGDANYGYTF; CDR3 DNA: TGTGCCAGCAGCTTATTCGGGGATGCTAACTATGGCTACACCTTC
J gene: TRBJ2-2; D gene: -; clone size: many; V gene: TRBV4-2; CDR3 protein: CASSQQEGVTGELFF; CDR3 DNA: TGTGCCAGCAGCCAACAAGAGGGGGTCACCGGGGAGCTGTTTTTT
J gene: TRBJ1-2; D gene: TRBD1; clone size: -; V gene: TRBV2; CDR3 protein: CASSEGTGYGYTF; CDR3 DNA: TGTGCCAGCAGTGAAGGGACAGGGTATGGCTACACCTTC
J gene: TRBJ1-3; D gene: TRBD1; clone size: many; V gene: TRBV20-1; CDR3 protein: CSARRGQGNTIYF; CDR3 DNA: TGCAGTGCTAGAAGGGGGCAGGGTAACACCATATATTTT
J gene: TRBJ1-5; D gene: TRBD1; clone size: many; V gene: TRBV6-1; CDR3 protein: CASGEDRGPYSNQPQHF; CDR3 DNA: TGTGCCAGCGGGGAGGACAGGGGCCCCTATAGCAATCAGCCCCAGCATTTT
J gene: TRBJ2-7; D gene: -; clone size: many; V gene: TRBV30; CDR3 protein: CAWSLSYEQYF; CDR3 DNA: TGTGCCTGGAGTCTAAGTTACGAGCAGTACTTC
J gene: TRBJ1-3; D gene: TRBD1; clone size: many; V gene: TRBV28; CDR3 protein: CASSLFTGGGNTIYF; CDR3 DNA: TGTGCCAGCAGTTTATTCACAGGGGGCGGAAACACCATATATTTT
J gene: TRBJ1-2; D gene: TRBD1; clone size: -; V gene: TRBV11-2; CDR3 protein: CASSLEGGGSYGYTF; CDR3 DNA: TGTGCCAGCAGCTTAGAAGGGGGCGGGAGCTATGGCTACACCTTC
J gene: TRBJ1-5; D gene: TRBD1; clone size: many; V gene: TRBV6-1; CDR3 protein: CASSELGGQGNQPQHF; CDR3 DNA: TGTGCCAGCAGTGAGTTGGGGGGACAGGGAAATCAGCCCCAGCATTTT
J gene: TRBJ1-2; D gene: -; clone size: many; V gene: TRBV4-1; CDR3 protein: CASSQEGSSYGYTF; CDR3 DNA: TGCGCCAGCAGCCAAGAGGGTAGCAGCTATGGCTACACCTTC
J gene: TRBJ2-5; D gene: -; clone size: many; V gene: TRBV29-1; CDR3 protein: CSVDTRLGSQETQYF; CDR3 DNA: TGCAGCGTTGATACTCGGTTAGGATCCCAAGAGACCCAGTACTTC
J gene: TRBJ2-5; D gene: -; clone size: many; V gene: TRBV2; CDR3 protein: CASSGTPWETQYF; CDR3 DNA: TGTGCCAGCAGTGGGACACCTTGGGAGACCCAGTACTTC
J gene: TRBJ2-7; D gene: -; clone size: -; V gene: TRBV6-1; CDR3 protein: CATQGAYEQYF; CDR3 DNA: TGTGCCACACAGGGTGCCTACGAGCAGTACTTC
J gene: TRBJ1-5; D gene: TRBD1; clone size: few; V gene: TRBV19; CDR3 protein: CASSILQGIQSNQPQHF; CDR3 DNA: TGTGCCAGTAGTATATTACAGGGGATACAGAGCAATCAGCCCCAGCATTTT
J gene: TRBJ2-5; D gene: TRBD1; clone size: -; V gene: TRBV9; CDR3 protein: CASSRSGTGGETQYF; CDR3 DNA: TGTGCCAGCAGCCGATCTGGGACAGGGGGGGAGACCCAGTACTTC
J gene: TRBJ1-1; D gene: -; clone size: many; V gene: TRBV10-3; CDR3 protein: CAVGGGLTNTEAFF; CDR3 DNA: TGTGCCGTCGGCGGGGGGCTAACGAACACTGAAGCTTTCTTT
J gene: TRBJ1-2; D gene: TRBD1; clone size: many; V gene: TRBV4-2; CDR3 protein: CASSQGTGSLNYGYTF; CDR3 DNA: TGTGCCAGCAGCCAAGGGACAGGGTCCCTTAACTATGGCTACACCTTC
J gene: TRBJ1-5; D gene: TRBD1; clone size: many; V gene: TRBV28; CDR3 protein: CASNPTGGNQPQHF; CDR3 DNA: TGTGCCAGCAACCCAACAGGGGGTAATCAGCCCCAGCATTTT
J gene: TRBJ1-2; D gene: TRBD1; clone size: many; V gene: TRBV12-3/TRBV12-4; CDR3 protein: CASSLIGTGRYGYTF; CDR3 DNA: TGTGCCAGCAGTTTGATCGGGACAGGGCGCTATGGCTACACCTTC
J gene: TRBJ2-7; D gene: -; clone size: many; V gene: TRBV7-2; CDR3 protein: CASSELLTFEQYF; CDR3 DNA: TGTGCCAGCAGCGAATTACTTACCTTCGAGCAGTACTTC
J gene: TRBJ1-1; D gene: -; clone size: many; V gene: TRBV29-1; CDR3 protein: CSVVSLGDTEAFF; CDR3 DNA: TGCAGCGTTGTGAGTCTCGGGGACACTGAAGCTTTCTTT
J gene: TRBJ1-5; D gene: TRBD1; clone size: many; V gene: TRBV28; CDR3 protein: CASSSRQGSQPQHF; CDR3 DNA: TGTGCCAGCAGTTCCCGACAGGGTAGTCAGCCCCAGCATTTT
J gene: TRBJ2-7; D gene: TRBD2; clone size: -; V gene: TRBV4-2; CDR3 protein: CASSRRSTSGEQCF; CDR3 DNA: TGTGCCAGCAGCCGACGTTCGACTAGCGGCGAGCAGTGCTTC